This T cell receptor beta chain was captured in a study of T-cell reconstitution after alpha-beta-depleted transplantation in children. Study conclusions and caveats: By about two months after transplant, alpha-beta T cells reportedly arose from several hundred graft clones that had expanded. The origin of high day-60 TCRbeta diversity in some patients lay in surviving recipient T cells and thymic progenitors. Newly produced T cells mostly provided counts and TCRbeta diversity after one year, as hyperexpanded clones declined.

Between the trimmed V and J ends, which lost 4 bases and 5 bases, there was a span of 5 bases. Per germline, CDR1 SQVTM and CDR2 ANQGSEA. CDR3 length: 10 residues. This clonotype was seen repeatedly, ten times or more. The antigen is undetermined. Preparation of the TCRbeta library involved a method that used unique molecular identifiers. One entry per CDR3 protein results from TCRdb running MiXCR on the PCR reads. Among about 290,000 distinct CDR3 sequences listed, around 7.3% were seen once. The source is a female patient aged 2-9 years who had a stem cell transplant for Fanconi anemia, so the T cells may come from the graft donor. V and J are TRBV29-1 and TRBJ1-1; D ambiguous. The starting material was peripheral blood, obtained 360 days after TCRalphabeta/CD19-depleted stem cell transplant. CDR3 nucleotide sequence: TGCAGCGTTGCCGATACTGAAGCTTTCTTT. Protein: CSVADTEAFF.